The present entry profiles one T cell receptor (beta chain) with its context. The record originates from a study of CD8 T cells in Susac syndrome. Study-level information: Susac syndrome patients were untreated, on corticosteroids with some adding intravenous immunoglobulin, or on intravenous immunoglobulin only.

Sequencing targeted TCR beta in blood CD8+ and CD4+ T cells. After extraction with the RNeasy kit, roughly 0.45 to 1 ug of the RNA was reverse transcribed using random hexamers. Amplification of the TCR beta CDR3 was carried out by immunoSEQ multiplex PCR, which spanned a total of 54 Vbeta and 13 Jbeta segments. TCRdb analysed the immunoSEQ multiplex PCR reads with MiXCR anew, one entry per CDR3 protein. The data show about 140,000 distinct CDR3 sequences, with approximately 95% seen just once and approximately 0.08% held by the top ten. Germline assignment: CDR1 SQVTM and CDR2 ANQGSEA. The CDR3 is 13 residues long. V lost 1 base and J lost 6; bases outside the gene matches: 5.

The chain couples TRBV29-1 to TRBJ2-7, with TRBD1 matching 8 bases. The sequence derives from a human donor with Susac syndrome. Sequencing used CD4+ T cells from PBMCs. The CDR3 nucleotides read TGCAGCGTTGAAGTCTCAGGGGGCGGCGAGCAGTACTTC. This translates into CSVEVSGGGEQYF.